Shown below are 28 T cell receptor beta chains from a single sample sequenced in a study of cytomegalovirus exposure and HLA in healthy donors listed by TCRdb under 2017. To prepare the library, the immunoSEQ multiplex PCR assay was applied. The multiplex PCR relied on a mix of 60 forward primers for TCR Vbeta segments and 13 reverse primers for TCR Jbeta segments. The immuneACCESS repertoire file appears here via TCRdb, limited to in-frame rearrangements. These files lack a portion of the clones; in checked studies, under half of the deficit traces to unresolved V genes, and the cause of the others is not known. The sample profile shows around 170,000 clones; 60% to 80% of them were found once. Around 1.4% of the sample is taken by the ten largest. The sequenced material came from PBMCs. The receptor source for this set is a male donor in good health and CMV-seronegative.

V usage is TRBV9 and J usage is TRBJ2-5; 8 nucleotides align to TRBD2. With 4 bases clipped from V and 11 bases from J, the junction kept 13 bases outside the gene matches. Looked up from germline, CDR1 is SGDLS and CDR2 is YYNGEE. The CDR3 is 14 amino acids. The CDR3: CASSPGKREREQYF. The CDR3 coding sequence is TGTGCCAGCAGCCCAGGCAAGCGGGAGAGGGAGCAGTACTTC.

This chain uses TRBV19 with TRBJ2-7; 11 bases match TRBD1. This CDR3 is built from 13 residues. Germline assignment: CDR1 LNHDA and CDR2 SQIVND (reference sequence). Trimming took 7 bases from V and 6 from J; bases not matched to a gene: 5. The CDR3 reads CASNPGTGGEQYF. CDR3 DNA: TGTGCCAGTAACCCCGGGACAGGGGGCGAGCAGTACTTC.

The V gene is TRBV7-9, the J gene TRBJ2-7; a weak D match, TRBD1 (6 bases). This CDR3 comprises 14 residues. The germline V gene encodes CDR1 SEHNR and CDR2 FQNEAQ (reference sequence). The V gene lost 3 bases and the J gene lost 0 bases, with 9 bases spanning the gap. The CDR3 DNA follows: TGTGCCAGCAGCTTCGAGGGGGTCTCCTACGAGCAGTACTTC. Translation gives CASSFEGVSYEQYF.

For the CDR3, the DNA is TGTGCCAGCAGTTATGGGACAGGCTTGAACACTGAAGCTTTCTTT. Amino acids: CASSYGTGLNTEAFF. The chain recombines TRBV28 with TRBJ1-1; 8 bases are shared with TRBD1. The CDR3 runs 15 residues. J lost 0 bases, V lost 4 bases, and 4 bases had no gene match. CDR1 MDHEN and CDR2 SYDVKM come from the germline V gene.

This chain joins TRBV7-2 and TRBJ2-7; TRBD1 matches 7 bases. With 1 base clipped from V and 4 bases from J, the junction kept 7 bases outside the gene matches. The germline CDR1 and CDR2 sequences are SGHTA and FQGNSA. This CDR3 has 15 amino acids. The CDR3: CASSLGGSGGYEQYF. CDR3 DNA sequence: TGTGCCAGCAGCTTAGGAGGCTCAGGGGGTTACGAGCAGTACTTC.

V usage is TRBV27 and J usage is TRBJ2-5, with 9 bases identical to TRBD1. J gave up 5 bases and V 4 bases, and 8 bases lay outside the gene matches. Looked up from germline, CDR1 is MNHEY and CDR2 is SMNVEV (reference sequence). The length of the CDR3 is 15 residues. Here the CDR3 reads CASSWAGTGTETQYF. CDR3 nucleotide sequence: TGTGCCAGCAGTTGGGCCGGGACAGGGACGGAGACCCAGTACTTC.

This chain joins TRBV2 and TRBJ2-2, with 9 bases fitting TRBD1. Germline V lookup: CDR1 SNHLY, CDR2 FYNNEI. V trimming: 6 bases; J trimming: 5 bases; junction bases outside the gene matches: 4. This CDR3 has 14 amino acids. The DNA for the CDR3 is TGTGCCAGCAGGGGGACAGGGTGGACCGGGGAGCTGTTTTTT. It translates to CASRGTGWTGELFF.

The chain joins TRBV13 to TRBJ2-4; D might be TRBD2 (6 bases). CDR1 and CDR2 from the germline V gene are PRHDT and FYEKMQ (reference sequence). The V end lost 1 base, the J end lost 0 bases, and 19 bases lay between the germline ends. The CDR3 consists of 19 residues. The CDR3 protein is CASSLAGRDFGLAKNIQYF. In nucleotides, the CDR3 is TGTGCCAGCAGCTTAGCGGGCAGGGACTTCGGATTAGCCAAAAACATTCAGTACTTC.

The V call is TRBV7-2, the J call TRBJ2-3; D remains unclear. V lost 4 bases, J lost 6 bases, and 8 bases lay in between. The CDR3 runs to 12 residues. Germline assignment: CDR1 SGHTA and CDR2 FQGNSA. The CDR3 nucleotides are TGTGCCAGCAGCTCCAACAGCGATACGCAGTATTTT. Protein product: CASSSNSDTQYF.

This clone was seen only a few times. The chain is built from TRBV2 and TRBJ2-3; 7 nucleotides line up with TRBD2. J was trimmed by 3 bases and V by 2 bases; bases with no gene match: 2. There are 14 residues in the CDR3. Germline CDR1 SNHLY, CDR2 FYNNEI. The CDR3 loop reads CASSERRGTDTQYF. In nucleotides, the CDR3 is TGTGCCAGCAGTGAACGGCGGGGGACAGATACGCAGTATTTT.

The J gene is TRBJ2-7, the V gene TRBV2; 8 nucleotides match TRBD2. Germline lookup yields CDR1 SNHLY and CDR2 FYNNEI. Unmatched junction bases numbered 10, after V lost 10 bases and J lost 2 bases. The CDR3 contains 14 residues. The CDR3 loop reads CATSKAGATYEQYF. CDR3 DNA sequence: TGTGCCACTTCTAAAGCGGGGGCCACCTACGAGCAGTACTTC.

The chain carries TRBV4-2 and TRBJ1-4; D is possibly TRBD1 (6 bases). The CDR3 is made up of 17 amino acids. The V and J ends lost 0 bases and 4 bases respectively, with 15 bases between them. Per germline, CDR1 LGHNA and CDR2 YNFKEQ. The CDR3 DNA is TGTGCCAGCAGCCAAGATGTCCGGGGGGGCGATAATGAAAAACTGTTTTTT. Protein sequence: CASSQDVRGGDNEKLFF.

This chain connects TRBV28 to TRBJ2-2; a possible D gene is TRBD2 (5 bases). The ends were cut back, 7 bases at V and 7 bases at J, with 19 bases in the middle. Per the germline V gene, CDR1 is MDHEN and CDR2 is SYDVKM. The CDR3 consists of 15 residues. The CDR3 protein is CASTLSRGNYGELFF. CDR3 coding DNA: TGTGCCAGCACCCTAAGCCGGGGAAATTACGGGGAGCTGTTTTTT. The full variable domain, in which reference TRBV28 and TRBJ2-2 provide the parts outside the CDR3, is DVKVTQSSRYLVKRTGEKVFLECVQDMDHENMFWYRQDPGLGLRLIYFSYDVKMKEKGDIPEGYSVSREKKERFSLILESASTNQTSMYLCASTLSRGNYGELFFGEGSRLTVL.

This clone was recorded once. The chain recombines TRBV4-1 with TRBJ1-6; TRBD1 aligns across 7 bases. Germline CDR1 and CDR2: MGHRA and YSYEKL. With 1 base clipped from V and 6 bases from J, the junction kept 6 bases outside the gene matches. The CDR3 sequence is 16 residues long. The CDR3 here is CASSQGPGQPNSPLHF. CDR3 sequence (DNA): TGCGCCAGCAGCCAAGGTCCGGGACAGCCTAATTCACCCCTCCACTTT.

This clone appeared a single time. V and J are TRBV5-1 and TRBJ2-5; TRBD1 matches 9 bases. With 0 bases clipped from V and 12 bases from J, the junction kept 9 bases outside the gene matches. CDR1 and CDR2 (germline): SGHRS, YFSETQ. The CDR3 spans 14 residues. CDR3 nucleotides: TGCGCCAGCAGCTTGGCCGGACAGGGGCGTAAAGAGTACTTC. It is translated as CASSLAGQGRKEYF.

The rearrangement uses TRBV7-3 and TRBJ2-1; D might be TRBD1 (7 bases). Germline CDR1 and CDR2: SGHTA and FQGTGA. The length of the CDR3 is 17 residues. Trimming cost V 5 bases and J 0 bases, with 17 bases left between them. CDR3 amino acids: CASSIAPGGISYNEQFF. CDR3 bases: TGTGCCAGCAGCATTGCACCAGGGGGGATCTCCTACAATGAGCAGTTCTTC.

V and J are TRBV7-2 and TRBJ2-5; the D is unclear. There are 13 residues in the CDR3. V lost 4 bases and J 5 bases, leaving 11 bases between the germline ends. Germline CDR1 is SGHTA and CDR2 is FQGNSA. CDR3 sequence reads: CASSSEWSETQYF. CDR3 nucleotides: TGTGCCAGCAGCTCTGAATGGAGTGAGACCCAGTACTTC.

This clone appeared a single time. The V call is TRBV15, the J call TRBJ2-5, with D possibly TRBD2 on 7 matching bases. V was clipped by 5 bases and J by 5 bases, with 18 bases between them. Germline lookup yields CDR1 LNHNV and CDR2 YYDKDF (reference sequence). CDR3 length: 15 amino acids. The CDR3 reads CATSGGPSGTETQYF. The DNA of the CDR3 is TGTGCCACCAGCGGGGGGCCCAGCGGGACGGAGACCCAGTACTTC.

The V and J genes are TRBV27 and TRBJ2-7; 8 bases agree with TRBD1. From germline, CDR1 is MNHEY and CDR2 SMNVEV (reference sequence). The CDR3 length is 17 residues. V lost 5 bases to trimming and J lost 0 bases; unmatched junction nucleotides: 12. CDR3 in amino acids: CASSINGGQGSSYEQYF. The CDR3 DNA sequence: TGTGCCAGCAGTATAAATGGCGGACAGGGCAGCTCCTACGAGCAGTACTTC.

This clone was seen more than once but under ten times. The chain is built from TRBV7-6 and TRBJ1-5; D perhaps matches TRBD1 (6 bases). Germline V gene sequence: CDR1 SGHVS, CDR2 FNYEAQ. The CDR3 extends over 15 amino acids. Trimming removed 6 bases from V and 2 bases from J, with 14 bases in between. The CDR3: CASSPGQSGNQPQHF. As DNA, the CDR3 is TGTGCCAGCAGTCCAGGACAGTCGGGCAATCAGCCCCAGCATTTT. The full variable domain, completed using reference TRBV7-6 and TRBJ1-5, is GAGVSQSPRYKVTKRGQDVALRCDPISGHVSLYWYRQALGQGPEFLTYFNYEAQQDKSGLPNDRFSAERPEGSISTLTIQRTEQRDSAMYRCASSPGQSGNQPQHFGDGTRLSIL.

The CDR3 DNA sequence: TGTGCCAGCAGGGGAGGATCGAGTGGGGCCAACGTCCTGACTTTC. This sequence encodes CASRGGSSGANVLTF. This chain connects TRBV6-1 to TRBJ2-6, with D tentatively TRBD2 (6 bases). Germline CDR1 is MNHNS and CDR2 is SASEGT. The CDR3 extends over 15 amino acids. Between the trimmed V and J ends, which lost 6 bases and 3 bases, there was a span of 12 bases.

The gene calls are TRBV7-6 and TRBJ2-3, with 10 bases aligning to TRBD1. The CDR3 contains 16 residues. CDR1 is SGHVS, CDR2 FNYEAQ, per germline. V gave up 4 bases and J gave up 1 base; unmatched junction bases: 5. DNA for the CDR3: TGTGCCAGCAGCTCGTGGACAGGGGGGCGCACAGATACGCAGTATTTT. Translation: CASSSWTGGRTDTQYF.

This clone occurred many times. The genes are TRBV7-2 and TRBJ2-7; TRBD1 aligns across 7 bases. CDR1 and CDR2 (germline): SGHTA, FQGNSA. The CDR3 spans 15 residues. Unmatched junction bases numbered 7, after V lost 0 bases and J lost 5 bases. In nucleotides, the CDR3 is TGTGCCAGCAGCTTAGCCACAGGGGCTTACAACGAGCAGTACTTC. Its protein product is CASSLATGAYNEQYF. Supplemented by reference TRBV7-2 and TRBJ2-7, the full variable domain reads GAGVSQSPSNKVTEKGKDVELRCDPISGHTALYWYRQSLGQGLEFLIYFQGNSAPDKSGLPSDRFSAERTGGSVSTLTIQRTQQEDSAVYLCASSLATGAYNEQYFGPGTRLTVT.

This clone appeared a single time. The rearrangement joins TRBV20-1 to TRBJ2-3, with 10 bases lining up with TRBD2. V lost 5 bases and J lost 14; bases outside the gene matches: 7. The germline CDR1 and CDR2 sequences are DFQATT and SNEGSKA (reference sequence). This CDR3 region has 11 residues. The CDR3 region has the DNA TGCAGTGCTTTGAGCGGGAGGGCCCCGTATTTT. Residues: CSALSGRAPYF.

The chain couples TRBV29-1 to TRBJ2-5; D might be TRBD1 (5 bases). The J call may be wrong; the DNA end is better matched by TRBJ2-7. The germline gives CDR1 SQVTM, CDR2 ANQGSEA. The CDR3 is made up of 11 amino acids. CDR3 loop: CSVEQGYEQYF. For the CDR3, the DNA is TGCAGCGTTGAACAGGGCTACGAGCAGTACTTC.

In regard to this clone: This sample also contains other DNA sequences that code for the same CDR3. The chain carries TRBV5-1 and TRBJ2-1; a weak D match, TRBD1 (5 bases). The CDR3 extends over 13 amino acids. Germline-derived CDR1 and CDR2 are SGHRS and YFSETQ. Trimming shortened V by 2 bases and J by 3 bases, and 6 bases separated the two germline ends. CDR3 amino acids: CASSLDSYNEQFF. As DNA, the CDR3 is TGCGCCAGCAGCTTAGACAGCTACAATGAGCAGTTCTTC.

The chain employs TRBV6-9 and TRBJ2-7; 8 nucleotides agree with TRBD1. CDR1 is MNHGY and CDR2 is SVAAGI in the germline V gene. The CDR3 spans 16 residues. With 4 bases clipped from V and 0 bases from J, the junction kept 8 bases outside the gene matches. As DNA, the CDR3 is TGTGCCAGCAGTTCCCCAACAGGGGGTCACTCCTACGAGCAGTACTTC. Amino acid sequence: CASSSPTGGHSYEQYF.

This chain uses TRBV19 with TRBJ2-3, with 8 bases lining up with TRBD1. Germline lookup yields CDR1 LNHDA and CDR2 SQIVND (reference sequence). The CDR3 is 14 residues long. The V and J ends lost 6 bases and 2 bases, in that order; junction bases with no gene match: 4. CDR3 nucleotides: TGTGCCAGTAGAGACAGGGGCTACACAGATACGCAGTATTTT. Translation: CASRDRGYTDTQYF. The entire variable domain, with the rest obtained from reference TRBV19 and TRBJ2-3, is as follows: DGGITQSPKYLFRKEGQNVTLSCEQNLNHDAMYWYRQDPGQGLRLIYYSQIVNDFQKGDIAEGYSVSREKKESFPLTVTSAQKNPTAFYLCASRDRGYTDTQYFGPGTRLTVL.